This T cell receptor (beta chain) was recorded in a study of T cells in Graves' hyperthyroidism and ophthalmopathy. Study results and limitations: Most thyroid clonotypes expanded above 0.001 were also detected in blood. In the analysis, a 13 V-J model separated ophthalmopathy from stable hyperthyroidism.

Template material for amplifying TCR beta CDR3 regions consisted of RNA transcripts. The HTBI primer set drove a first-round RT-PCR of the TCR CDR3. TCRdb redid the calling of the multiplex PCR reads with MiXCR, one entry per CDR3 protein. The sample shows roughly 570,000 distinct CDR3 sequences, roughly 46% of them seen only once. The study defined stable Graves' hyperthyroidism as no ophthalmopathy progression within 18 months. Regarding this clonotype: Its target is not known.

Specimen: peripheral blood or thyroid tissue (not recorded which). The receptor was derived from a woman aged 18-29 years with Graves' hyperthyroidism.

CDR3 bases: TGTGCCAGCAGTTTCCTGGGACTAGCGGGAAGTAGTGTAACGGAGCAGTTCTTC. Protein: CASSFLGLAGSSVTEQFF. V gene TRBV2 combines with J gene TRBJ2-1, with TRBD2 matching 13 bases. The trim removed 5 bases at V and 10 bases at J, leaving 17 bases unmatched. Germline V gene lookup returns CDR1 SNHLY and CDR2 FYNNEI. The CDR3 covers 18 residues.